This entry describes one T cell receptor (beta chain). The target antigen is unknown. This record belongs to a study of T cells expressing NK-cell markers. Background on the study: CD3+CD56+NKG2C+, CD3+CD56+NKG2C- and CD3+CD56-NKG2C+ T cells, once sorted, supplied the TCR beta repertoires. Regarding the study as a whole: In roughly six donors, dominant CD3+CD56+NKG2C+ clonotypes ranked among the top 10 CD8+ clonotypes.

The CDR3 covers 16 residues. Germline V gives CDR1 MGHRA, CDR2 YSYEKL. TCRdb processed the 5' RACE reads again and assigns one entry to each CDR3 protein, with no DNA. The record lists about 190,000 distinct CDR3 sequences, of which the ten most abundant hold 20%. Sequencing used blood T cells: a sorted CD56 or NKG2C T cell subset, CD4+ or CD8+ T cells, or bulk PBMC T cells (not recorded which). The chain employs TRBV4-1 and TRBJ2-4. The receptor was isolated from a man aged 18-70 years in good health. The CDR3 reads CASSQDGPLAKNIQYF.